The text below deals with one TCR beta chain. No antigen is known for it. There are no base qualities to consult, and no much larger clone falls within one base. To sequence the TCRbeta CDR3 region, genomic DNA was isolated from the sorted cells. TCRbeta CDR3 regions were sequenced using the immunoSEQ Assay. What TCRdb holds here is the immuneACCESS table cut down to in-frame rearrangements. Part of the clones is not present; checked against another copy, under half of the missing clones reflect an unresolved V gene, and the others are unexplained. The sample data list tens of thousands of clones, and about nine tenths of these were observed just once. The ten largest clonotypes hold less than 0.4% of the sample. This specimen comes from a study of OX40 agonist ivuxolimab in advanced cancers. Regarding the complete study: Ivuxolimab, which targeted the costimulatory receptor OX40 (CD134), was an agonistic, fully human IgG2 monoclonal antibody. Of the roughly 52 patients in dose escalation, 19 had hepatocellular carcinoma, some 15 had melanoma, 9 had renal cell carcinoma and 9 had head and neck cancer. The dose-escalation cohort was 82.7% male with a mean age of around 64 years, ranging from roughly 23 to 90. Peripheral TCRbeta sequencing aimed to test whether ivuxolimab altered TCR sequence diversity and caused clonal T-cell expansion. The paper describes the monotherapy dose-escalation part (N = 52 patients) of the phase I trial of ivuxolimab. Prior anti-PD-1, anti-PD-L1 or anti-CTLA-4 therapy was permitted, and checkpoint inhibitors had been received by 30% to 40% of dose-escalation patients. Intravenous ivuxolimab was administered to patients every 2 weeks at six dose levels: 0.01, 0.1, 0.3, 1.5, 3 and 10 mg/kg. Partial responses occurred in three dose-escalation patients, of whom one had hepatocellular carcinoma and two had cutaneous melanoma.

The germline V gene (reference sequence) yields MNHNY for CDR1 and SVGAGI for CDR2. V is cut back by 6 bases and J by 2 bases, with 4 bases in the junction unmatched. The CDR3 measures 14 amino acids from cysteine to phenylalanine. The entry retains the CDR3 DNA only, 42 bases that are in frame from base 1. The trial excluded patients who had a history of autoimmune disease or who were on systemic immunosuppression. Peripheral blood for TCR sequencing was collected from all dose cohorts at baseline, on cycle 4 day 1, and on cycle 7 day 1. Samples came from an open-label, multicenter, first-in-human phase I dose-escalation trial of ivuxolimab. Adults with locally advanced or metastatic head and neck squamous cell, hepatocellular, melanoma or renal cell carcinoma were enrolled in the trial. Before TCR sequencing, CD4+ and CD8+ T cells were separately sorted from peripheral blood. General findings and caveats noted by the study authors: After ivuxolimab, expanded clones were on average more numerous among CD8+ T cells than among CD4+ T cells. Low levels of normalized T-cell clonal expansion were also shown by some nonresponding patients. Which antigens the clonally expanded peripheral T cells were specific for was not determined. Partial responders in the 0.1-3.0 mg/kg groups had among the lowest normalized peripheral clonal expansion, especially among CD8+ T cells. Clonal expansion of both CD4+ and CD8+ blood T cells was observed from baseline to week 6 at doses 0.1 to 3.0 mg/kg.

The chain is made from TRBV6-6 and TRBJ2-1; a stretch of 7 junction bases matches TRBD1. The clonotype comes from an adult with an advanced solid tumor such as melanoma, head and neck, liver or kidney cancer. The sequencing used CD4+ or CD8+ T cells sorted from blood, collected in a trial of the OX40 agonist ivuxolimab. The sequenced DNA is TGTGCCAGCAGCACAGGGGACACCTACAATGAGCAGTTCTTC. Its product reads: CASSTGDTYNEQFF.